The 16 T cell receptor beta chains given below trace back to one sample, sequenced in a study of blood T cells in healthy people across ages. The use of a sample-barcoded 5' primer and a J-beta primer mix characterized a second PCR of roughly 7 to 11 cycles. TCRdb fed the 5' RACE reads into MiXCR, producing one record per CDR3 protein. Of about 970,000 distinct CDR3 sequences detected, roughly 51% appear once; the ten largest clones hold over 20%. The specimen was blood. The receptors here all came from a woman aged 60-75 years in good health.

The genes are TRBV30 and TRBJ1-4; 8 bases fit TRBD1. CDR3 length equals 17 residues. J gave up 4 bases and V 0 bases, and 10 bases lay outside the gene matches. The germline CDR1 and CDR2 sequences are GTSNPN and SVGIG (reference sequence). The CDR3 protein is CAWSVLQGAKDNEKLFF. CDR3 in DNA: TGTGCCTGGAGTGTACTCCAGGGGGCGAAGGATAATGAAAAACTGTTTTTT.

The J gene is TRBJ2-1, the V gene TRBV29-1; TRBD1 is a possible D gene (5 bases). The germline V gene has CDR1 SQVTM and CDR2 ANQGSEA. CDR3 length equals 13 residues. The ends were cut back, 6 bases at V and 7 bases at J, with 16 bases in the middle. CDR3 loop: CSVESDRSNEQFF. Written as DNA, the CDR3 is TGCAGCGTCGAGAGTGACAGATCGAATGAGCAGTTCTTC.

This clonotype was recorded a few times. The chain joins TRBV4-1 to TRBJ2-5, with D possibly being TRBD2 (6 bases). The V and J ends lost 1 base and 1 base respectively, with 13 bases between them. The CDR3 is 16 residues long. CDR1 MGHRA and CDR2 YSYEKL come from the germline V gene. CDR3 DNA: TGCGCCAGCAGCCAAGGGCCCTCTAGCGTCCAAGAGACCCAGTACTTC. It codes for CASSQGPSSVQETQYF.

This clonotype was seen once. The rearrangement joins TRBV24-1 to TRBJ2-1; no definite D call. The CDR3 has 12 residues. Germline V gives CDR1 KGHDR, CDR2 SFDVKD. The germline V and J ends were trimmed by 5 bases and 4 bases, with 5 bases remaining between them. CDR3: CATSGVYNEQFF. CDR3 nucleotides: TGTGCCACCAGTGGGGTTTACAATGAGCAGTTCTTC.

This rearrangement joins TRBV5-1 to TRBJ1-4; maybe TRBD1 (6 bases). V lost 3 bases, J lost 6 bases, and 12 bases lay in between. The CDR3 length is 14 residues. In germline, CDR1 is SGHRS, CDR2 YFSETQ. The CDR3: CASSSGAGDEKLFF. The CDR3 nucleotides are TGCGCCAGCAGCTCGGGGGCGGGAGATGAAAAACTGTTTTTT. Supplemented by reference TRBV5-1 and TRBJ1-4, the full variable domain reads KAGVTQTPRYLIKTRGQQVTLSCSPISGHRSVSWYQQTPGQGLQFLFEYFSETQRNKGNFPGRFSGRQFSNSRSEMNVSTLELGDSALYLCASSSGAGDEKLFFGSGTQLSVL.

The chain has TRBV6-5 and TRBJ2-5, with 8 bases fitting TRBD1. J lost 4 bases, V lost 4 bases, and 8 bases had no gene match. Per germline, CDR1 MNHEY and CDR2 SVGAGI. CDR3 size: 15 residues. CDR3 nucleotides: TGTGCCAGCAGTTGGTTAGGACAGGGAGGAGAGACCCAGTACTTC. Translating it yields CASSWLGQGGETQYF.

The V call is TRBV28, the J call TRBJ2-3; D assignment may be TRBD1 or TRBD2 (5 bases each). The V gene's germline CDR1 is MDHEN and CDR2 SYDVKM. The germline V and J ends were trimmed by 10 bases and 2 bases, with 13 bases remaining between them. The length of the CDR3 is 13 residues. CDR3 sequence: CATRDLNTDTQYF. In nucleotides, the CDR3 is TGTGCCACCCGGGACCTAAACACAGATACGCAGTATTTT.

This clonotype was picked up a small number of times. The gene calls are TRBV28 and TRBJ2-3, with 7 bases identical to TRBD2. Looked up from germline, CDR1 is MDHEN and CDR2 is SYDVKM. CDR3 length equals 16 residues. V dropped 6 bases and J dropped 1; count of bases not matched to a gene: 10. The CDR3 sequence: CASRVGRPWGTDTQYF. DNA for the CDR3: TGTGCCAGCAGGGTCGGGAGGCCCTGGGGCACAGATACGCAGTATTTT. The full variable domain, its missing parts supplied by reference TRBV28 and TRBJ2-3, is DVKVTQSSRYLVKRTGEKVFLECVQDMDHENMFWYRQDPGLGLRLIYFSYDVKMKEKGDIPEGYSVSREKKERFSLILESASTNQTSMYLCASRVGRPWGTDTQYFGPGTRLTVL.

This clonotype was found a few times. The rearrangement links TRBV2 to TRBJ2-3; 7 nucleotides agree with TRBD2. The CDR3 contains 14 residues. V dropped 7 bases and J dropped 3; count of bases not matched to a gene: 7. CDR1 is SNHLY and CDR2 is FYNNEI in the germline V gene. In nucleotides, the CDR3 is TGTGCCAGCAAGGGAGGGGTCCGGACAGATACGCAGTATTTT. Its translation: CASKGGVRTDTQYF.

A single count supports this clonotype. The rearrangement uses TRBV21-1 and TRBJ2-5; whether TRBD1, the table's D call, matches the DNA was not checked. TRBV21-1 is a pseudogene locus. CDR3 size: 17 residues. CDR3: CASSIASTGVVQETQYF. In DNA, the CDR3 is TGTGCCAGCAGCATAGCCTCGACAGGGGTGGTGCAAGAGACCCAGTACTTC.

The J gene is TRBJ2-7, the V gene TRBV27; perhaps TRBD2 as D (5 bases). V gave up 2 bases and J gave up 2 bases, with 22 bases separating them. CDR1 is MNHEY and CDR2 is SMNVEV in the germline V gene (reference sequence). The CDR3 runs to 18 residues. The DNA of the CDR3 is TGTGCCAGCAGTTTAAGGCCCGGACTTAAAGGCTTCACCTACGAGCAGTACTTC. Protein sequence: CASSLRPGLKGFTYEQYF.

In its sample, this clonotype was seen many times. J is TRBJ2-1 and V is TRBV12-3 or TRBV12-4, with TRBD1 matching 9 bases. The CDR3 length is 16 residues. Losses at the gene ends were 3 bases for V and 2 bases for J; bases not matched to a gene: 5. DNA for the CDR3: TGTGCCAGCAGTTTCCTCCGGGACAGGGCCTACAATGAGCAGTTCTTC. Translated: CASSFLRDRAYNEQFF.

The chain is built from TRBV19 and TRBJ2-4, with D perhaps matching TRBD1 or TRBD2 (5 bases each). The V end lost 6 bases, the J end lost 4 bases, and 10 bases lay between the germline ends. The germline CDR1 and CDR2 sequences are LNHDA and SQIVND (reference sequence). This CDR3 comprises 13 residues. CDR3 loop: CASSGTKKNIQYF. The CDR3 DNA is TGTGCCAGTAGCGGGACGAAGAAAAACATTCAGTACTTC. Combining the CDR3 with reference TRBV19 and TRBJ2-4 gives the whole variable domain DGGITQSPKYLFRKEGQNVTLSCEQNLNHDAMYWYRQDPGQGLRLIYYSQIVNDFQKGDIAEGYSVSREKKESFPLTVTSAQKNPTAFYLCASSGTKKNIQYFGAGTRLSVL.

This clonotype was recorded only once. The chain carries TRBV20-1 and TRBJ2-3; TRBD2 is a possible D gene (6 bases). Between the trimmed V and J ends, which lost 3 bases and 0 bases, there was a span of 16 bases. CDR1 is DFQATT and CDR2 is SNEGSKA in the germline V gene (reference sequence). This CDR3 is 16 amino acids long. This CDR3 reads CSARARGATSTDTQYF. CDR3 coding DNA: TGCAGTGCTAGGGCCCGCGGGGCAACTAGCACAGATACGCAGTATTTT.

The chain recombines TRBV6-5 with TRBJ2-7, with unresolved D. Germline loops: CDR1 MNHEY, CDR2 SVGAGI. V dropped 8 bases and J dropped 1 base, with 15 bases sitting between them. The CDR3 covers 14 residues. The CDR3 reads CASSPLYRSYEQYF. CDR3 bases: TGTGCCAGCTCCCCCTTATACAGATCCTACGAGCAGTACTTC.

This rearrangement joins TRBV6-1 to TRBJ2-2, with D tentatively TRBD1 or TRBD2 (5 bases each). V shed 7 bases and J shed 4 bases, with 10 bases lying between them. The CDR3 covers 13 residues. Germline CDR1 is MNHNS and CDR2 is SASEGT. CDR3 protein: CASNTGGTGELFF. Written as DNA, the CDR3 is TGTGCCAGCAATACAGGAGGCACCGGGGAGCTGTTTTTT.